Shown below are 11 T cell receptor beta chains from a single sample sequenced in a study of CD8 T cells in ankylosing spondylitis. One entry per CDR3 protein results from TCRdb running MiXCR on the 5' RACE reads. Of 150,000 to 200,000 distinct CDR3 sequences listed, 11% are singletons. Sequencing was performed on blood, either unsorted or a sorted T cell fraction (not recorded which). These receptors all stem from a male donor with ankylosing spondylitis or in good health (not recorded which).

This sequence joins TRBV5-1 and TRBJ2-4; possible D gene TRBD1, 5 bases. V was clipped by 4 bases and J by 8 bases, with 19 bases between them. CDR1 is SGHRS, CDR2 YFSETQ, per germline. CDR3 length: 15 amino acids. The CDR3 region has the DNA TGCGCCAGCAGCCCGCCCCGACAGAATACGGACATTCAGTACTTC. Protein sequence: CASSPPRQNTDIQYF.

This clonotype showed up many times. The chain uses TRBV5-1 and TRBJ2-7, with 7 bases aligning to TRBD2. The CDR3 covers 16 residues. CDR1 and CDR2 (germline): SGHRS, YFSETQ. The V gene end was trimmed by 6 bases and the J gene end by 1 base; junction bases not matched to a gene: 13. The CDR3 protein is CASNLNPTSASYEQYF. The CDR3, as DNA: TGCGCCAGCAATTTGAATCCCACTAGCGCGTCCTACGAGCAGTACTTC.

This clonotype appeared a few times. V and J are TRBV7-2 and TRBJ2-1; D is undetermined. This CDR3 contains 15 residues. The V end was cut by 2 bases, the J end by 7 bases, with 15 bases between. Germline V gene sequence: CDR1 SGHTA, CDR2 FQGNSA. The CDR3 loop reads CASSLSPSEWNEQFF. CDR3 sequence (DNA): TGTGCCAGCAGCTTAAGCCCGTCGGAGTGGAATGAGCAGTTCTTC.

This clonotype was observed a few times. The chain has TRBV5-6 and TRBJ1-4; D is unresolved. Trimming took off 1 base at V and 5 bases at J, with 12 bases between the two ends. Germline CDR1 SGHDT, CDR2 YYEEEE. This CDR3 has 15 amino acids. CDR3 sequence: CASSLKSRGNEKLFF. In nucleotides, the CDR3 is TGTGCCAGCAGCTTGAAATCCCGAGGCAATGAAAAACTGTTTTTT.

This clonotype was found many times. The genes are TRBV15 and TRBJ2-1; 8 bases are a match to TRBD2. The CDR3 consists of 17 residues. Germline CDR1 and CDR2: LNHNV and YYDKDF (reference sequence). V was pared by 0 bases and J by 12 bases, with 16 bases of the junction left unmatched. CDR3 sequence (DNA): TGTGCCACCAGCAGAGATCCGAGACTAGCGCCCCTTCCTACGCAGTTCTTC. Translation gives CATSRDPRLAPLPTQFF.

This clonotype was found a few times. The rearrangement uses TRBV9 and TRBJ2-7; D is ambiguous. The CDR3 spans 11 residues. Between the trimmed V and J ends, which lost 0 bases and 5 bases, there was a span of 3 bases. Germline CDR1 and CDR2: SGDLS and YYNGEE. The CDR3 loop is CASSVEHEQYF. The DNA of the CDR3 is TGTGCCAGCAGCGTAGAGCACGAGCAGTACTTC.

About this clonotype: A single base separates this from a much larger clone, so it may be a read error. The genes are TRBV10-3 and TRBJ1-2; D unresolved. Per germline, CDR1 ENHRY and CDR2 SYGVKD. The CDR3 length is 14 residues. CDR3 in DNA: TGTGGCATCAGTGAGTCCCAGGTCGGAATAAGCTACACCTTC. The encoded protein is CGISESQVGISYTF.

This clonotype was found many times. The rearrangement joins TRBV5-1 to TRBJ1-5, with 12 positions matching TRBD1. This CDR3 contains 17 residues. The V gene's germline CDR1 is SGHRS and CDR2 YFSETQ. V dropped 0 bases and J dropped 5; count of bases not matched to a gene: 6. The CDR3 loop is CASSLGLGTGGDQPQHF. The CDR3 bases are TGCGCCAGCAGCTTGGGATTAGGGACAGGGGGCGATCAGCCCCAGCATTTT.

This clonotype was observed many times. This sequence joins TRBV5-1 and TRBJ2-2; the match to TRBD1 covers 9 bases. Germline-derived CDR1 and CDR2 are SGHRS and YFSETQ. J lost 3 bases, V lost 4 bases, and 10 bases had no gene match. There are 17 residues in the CDR3. The CDR3 is CASSLLGQGSHTGELFF. The CDR3 nucleotides read TGCGCCAGCAGCCTGCTAGGACAGGGGTCGCACACCGGGGAGCTGTTTTTT.

A note on this clonotype: This may stem from a read error, because a much larger clone lies one nucleotide away. This chain uses TRBV5-6 with TRBJ1-2; 10 bases align to TRBD1. The CDR3 contains 15 residues. Germline-derived CDR1 and CDR2 are SGHDT and YYEEEE. CDR3 region: CASSLERDRGYDYTF. CDR3 nucleotides: TGTGCCAGCAGCCTGGAGCGGGACAGGGGCTATGACTACACCTTC.

V gene TRBV7-2 combines with J gene TRBJ2-7; D is undetermined. V was pared by 6 bases and J by 4 bases, with 10 bases between. The CDR3 consists of 12 residues. Germline V gene data show CDR1 as SGHTA and CDR2 as FQGNSA. DNA for the CDR3: TGTGCCAGCAGTTCGGGCCATTACGAGCAGTACTTC. This sequence encodes CASSSGHYEQYF.